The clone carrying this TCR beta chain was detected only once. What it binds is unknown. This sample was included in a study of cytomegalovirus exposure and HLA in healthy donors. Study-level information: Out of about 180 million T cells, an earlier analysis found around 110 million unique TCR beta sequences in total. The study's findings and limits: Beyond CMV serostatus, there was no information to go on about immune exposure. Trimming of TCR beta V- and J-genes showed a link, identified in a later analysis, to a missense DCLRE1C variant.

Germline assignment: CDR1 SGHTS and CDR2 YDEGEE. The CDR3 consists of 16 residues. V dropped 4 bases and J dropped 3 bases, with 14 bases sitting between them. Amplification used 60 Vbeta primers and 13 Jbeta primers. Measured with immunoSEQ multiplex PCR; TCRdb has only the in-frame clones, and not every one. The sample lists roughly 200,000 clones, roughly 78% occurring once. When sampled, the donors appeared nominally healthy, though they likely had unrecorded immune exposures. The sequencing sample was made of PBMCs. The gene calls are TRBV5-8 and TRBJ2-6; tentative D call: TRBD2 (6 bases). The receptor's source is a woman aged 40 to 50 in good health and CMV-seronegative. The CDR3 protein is CASSLGLRNGANVLTF. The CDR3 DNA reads TGTGCCAGCAGCCTGGGACTGCGTAATGGGGCCAACGTCCTGACTTTC.